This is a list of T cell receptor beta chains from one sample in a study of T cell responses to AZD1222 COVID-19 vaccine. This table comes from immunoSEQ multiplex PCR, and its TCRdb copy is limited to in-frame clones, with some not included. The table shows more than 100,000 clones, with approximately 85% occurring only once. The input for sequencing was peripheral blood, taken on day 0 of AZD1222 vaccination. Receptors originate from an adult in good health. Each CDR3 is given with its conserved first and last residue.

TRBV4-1,CASSAPGQSYEQYF
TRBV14,CASSQKVGPSSYNSPLHF
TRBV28,CASRDSGLRGTEAFF
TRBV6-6,CASSRSSQETQYF
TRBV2,CASSPLAGGPETQYF
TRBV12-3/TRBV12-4,CASTLDGPETQYF
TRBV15,CATSRETNTEAFF
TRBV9,CASSVGWSGSYNSPLHF
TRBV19,CASSEGEYEQYF
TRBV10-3,CAINGRQAHGYTF
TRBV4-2,CASSPGTRPTGTVVRNQPQHF
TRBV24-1,CATSPQERDTGELFF
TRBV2,CASSEGVRGYEQYF
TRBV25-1,CASRGQGDSPLHF
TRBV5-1,CASSLGGASSLYEQYF
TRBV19,CASSKGIWDTQYF
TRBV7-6,CASSFSYEQYF
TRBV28,CASNTIHDSNQPQHF
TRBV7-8,CASSEGLGTEKLFF
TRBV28,CASKSYRVDGTQYF
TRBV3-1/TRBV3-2,CASTKLTGGLEQFF
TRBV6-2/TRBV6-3,CASSHTRSGTAGQYF
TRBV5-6,CASSPEGTGEADTQYF
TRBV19,CASSPHPGDRAYGYTF
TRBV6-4,CASSELAGGHEQFF
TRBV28,CASSSLAGGSTGELFF
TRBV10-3,CAITRLVWDTEAFF
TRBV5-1,CASSHNRELGLGEQYF
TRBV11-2,CASSSGEYEQYF
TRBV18,CASSDGNTIYF
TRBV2,CASKGQGLSTEKLFF
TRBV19,CASSRNSGTTDTQYF
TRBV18,CASSPDTGSGPLHF